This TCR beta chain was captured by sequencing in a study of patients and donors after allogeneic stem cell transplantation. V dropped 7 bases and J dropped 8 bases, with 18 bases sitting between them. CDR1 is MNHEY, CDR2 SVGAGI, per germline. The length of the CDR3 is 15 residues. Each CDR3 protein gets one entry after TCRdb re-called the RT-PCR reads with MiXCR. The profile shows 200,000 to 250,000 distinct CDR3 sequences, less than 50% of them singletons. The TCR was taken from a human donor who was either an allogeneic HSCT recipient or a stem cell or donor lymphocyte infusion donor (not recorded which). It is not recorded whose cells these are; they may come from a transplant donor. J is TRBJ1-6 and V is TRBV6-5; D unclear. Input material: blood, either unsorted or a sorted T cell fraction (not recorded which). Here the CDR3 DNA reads TGTGCCAGCAACCCTGATGGGGAGCCGCATTCACCCCTCCACTTT. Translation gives CASNPDGEPHSPLHF.